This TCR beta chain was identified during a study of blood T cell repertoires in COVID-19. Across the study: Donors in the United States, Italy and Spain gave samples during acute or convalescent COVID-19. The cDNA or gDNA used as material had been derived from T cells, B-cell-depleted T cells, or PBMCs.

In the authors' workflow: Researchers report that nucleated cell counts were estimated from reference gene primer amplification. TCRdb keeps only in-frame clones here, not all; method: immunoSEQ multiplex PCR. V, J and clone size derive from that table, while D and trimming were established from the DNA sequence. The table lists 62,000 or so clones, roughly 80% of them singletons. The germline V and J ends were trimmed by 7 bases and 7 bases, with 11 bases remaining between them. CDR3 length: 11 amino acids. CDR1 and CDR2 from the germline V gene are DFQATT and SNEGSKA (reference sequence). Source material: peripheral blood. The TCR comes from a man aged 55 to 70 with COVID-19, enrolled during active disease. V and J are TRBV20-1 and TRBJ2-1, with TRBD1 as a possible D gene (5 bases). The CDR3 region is CSVLGVNEQFF. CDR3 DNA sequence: TGCAGTGTCCTAGGGGTAAATGAGCAGTTCTTC.